This T cell receptor (beta chain) was obtained from a study of control samples from healthy donors and cancer patients. Profiled with immunoSEQ multiplex PCR; TCRdb holds only in-frame clones, not every one. The table records about 220,000 clones, just under 95% of them present only once. Per the germline V gene, CDR1 is SGHRS and CDR2 is YFSETQ. V trimming: 2 bases; J trimming: 4 bases; junction bases outside the gene matches: 3. CDR3 length: 14 residues. This clonotype was sampled from a man aged 45-65 years in good health. The chain employs TRBV5-1 and TRBJ2-5, with TRBD1 identical over 9 bases. Sequencing used blood. The CDR3 coding sequence is TGCGCCAGCAGCTTTCAGGACAGGGGAGAGACCCAGTACTTC. The encoded protein is CASSFQDRGETQYF.